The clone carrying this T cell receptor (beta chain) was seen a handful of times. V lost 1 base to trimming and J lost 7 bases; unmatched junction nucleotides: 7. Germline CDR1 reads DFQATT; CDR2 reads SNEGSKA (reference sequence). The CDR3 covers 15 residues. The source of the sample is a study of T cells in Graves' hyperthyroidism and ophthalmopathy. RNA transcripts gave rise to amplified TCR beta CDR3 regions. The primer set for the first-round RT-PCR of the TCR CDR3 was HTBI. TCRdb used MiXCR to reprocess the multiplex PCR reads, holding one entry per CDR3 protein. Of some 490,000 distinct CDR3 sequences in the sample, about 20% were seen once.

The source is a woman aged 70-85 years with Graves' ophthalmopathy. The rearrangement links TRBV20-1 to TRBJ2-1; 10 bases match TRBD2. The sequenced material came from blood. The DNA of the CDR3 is TGCAGTGCTAGAGTCGCTAGCGGGAGATGGAATGAGCAGTTCTTC. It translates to CSARVASGRWNEQFF.